Listed here are 17 T cell receptor beta chains from one sample, sequenced in a study of blood T cell repertoires in COVID-19. TCRdb's copy holds only in-frame clones and misses some; the assay was immunoSEQ multiplex PCR. In the table there are about 75,000 clones, roughly 86% of which are singletons. The sample taken for sequencing was peripheral blood. These receptors were obtained from a woman in her fifties or sixties with acute or convalescent COVID-19.

The V gene is TRBV7-2, the J gene TRBJ1-2; possibly TRBD1 for D (5 bases). Germline values: CDR1 SGHTA, CDR2 FQGNSA. The CDR3 is 14 residues long. V was cut by 3 bases and J by 2 bases, with 10 bases left in between. CDR3 protein: CASSLGRGNYGYTF. The CDR3 DNA reads TGTGCCAGCAGCTTGGGGCGGGGGAACTATGGCTACACCTTC.

This clone was observed a few times. This chain joins TRBV24-1 and TRBJ2-1; 11 nucleotides align to TRBD2. This CDR3 is built from 16 residues. Per the germline V gene, CDR1 is KGHDR and CDR2 is SFDVKD. V lost 3 bases and J lost 6; bases outside the gene matches: 6. CDR3 sequence (DNA): TGTGCCACCAGTGATCCCGGGACTAGCGGAGCCAATGAGCAGTTCTTC. This sequence encodes CATSDPGTSGANEQFF.

The gene calls are TRBV5-1 and TRBJ1-6; weak D call: TRBD1 (6 bases). V gave up 4 bases and J gave up 10 bases, with 18 bases separating them. The germline V gene has CDR1 SGHRS and CDR2 YFSETQ. The CDR3 consists of 15 residues. Written as DNA, the CDR3 is TGCGCCAGCAGCGCCACACAGGGCTCCAGGTCACCCCTCCACTTT. This gives the protein CASSATQGSRSPLHF.

The table lists this clone with a count of one. V usage is TRBV6-5 and J usage is TRBJ2-3, with 11 bases that match TRBD2. The germline gives CDR1 MNHEY, CDR2 SVGAGI. CDR3 length equals 15 residues. Germline trimming cut 4 bases from V and 5 bases from J; bases unmatched to any gene: 5. This CDR3 is CASSLLGTSGDTQYF. In nucleotides, the CDR3 is TGTGCCAGCAGTTTACTCGGGACTAGCGGAGATACGCAGTATTTT.

The J gene is TRBJ1-2, the V gene TRBV9; 9 bases are shared with TRBD1. V trimming: 2 bases; J trimming: 6 bases; junction bases outside the gene matches: 2. Germline CDR1 and CDR2: SGDLS and YYNGEE. This CDR3 has 13 residues. CDR3 DNA: TGTGCCAGCAGCGTCCGACAGGGGGATGGCTACACCTTC. Its protein is CASSVRQGDGYTF.

The chain carries TRBV29-1 and TRBJ2-7; possible D gene TRBD2, 6 bases. The CDR3 consists of 13 residues. Deletions cut 4 bases from V and 2 bases from J, with 12 bases between. Germline CDR1 and CDR2: SQVTM and ANQGSEA. CDR3 coding DNA: TGCAGCGTTGGAGCGGGCAGTCCCTACGAGCAGTACTTC. As protein: CSVGAGSPYEQYF.

This chain joins TRBV3-1 (or the pseudogene TRBV3-2) and TRBJ1-2, with D possibly being TRBD1 (6 bases). Germline-derived CDR1 and CDR2 are LGHDT and YNNKEL (reference sequence). V was pared by 4 bases and J by 7 bases, with 13 bases between. The CDR3 runs 13 residues. The CDR3 reads CASSPQGVGGYTF. DNA for the CDR3: TGTGCCAGCAGCCCACAGGGTGTAGGTGGCTACACCTTC.

This chain links TRBV2 with TRBJ2-5; TRBD1 matches at 7 bases. The trim removed 6 bases at V and 2 bases at J, leaving 3 bases unmatched. The CDR3 has 13 residues. Germline V lookup: CDR1 SNHLY, CDR2 FYNNEI. CDR3 in amino acids: CASSWGQQETQYF. The CDR3 coding sequence is TGTGCCAGCAGCTGGGGACAGCAAGAGACCCAGTACTTC.

The V and J genes are TRBV30 and TRBJ2-7; D possibly corresponds to TRBD1 (5 bases). The length of the CDR3 is 12 residues. The germline gives CDR1 GTSNPN, CDR2 SVGIG (reference sequence). The germline V and J ends were trimmed by 5 bases and 2 bases, with 10 bases remaining between them. The CDR3 DNA follows: TGTGCCTGGGACAGCCAAGCCTACGAGCAGTACTTC. It translates to CAWDSQAYEQYF.

The chain recombines TRBV28 with TRBJ1-5, with a tentative D call TRBD1 (6 bases). V lost 3 bases, J lost 0 bases, and 21 bases lay in between. This CDR3 has 19 amino acids. CDR1 and CDR2 (germline): MDHEN, SYDVKM. CDR3 nucleotide sequence: TGTGCCAGCAGTTTGTTCACAGGGAGCTCCTTGCTTAGCAATCAGCCCCAGCATTTT. Its protein product is CASSLFTGSSLLSNQPQHF. The complete variable domain, with remaining parts taken from reference TRBV28 and TRBJ1-5, reads DVKVTQSSRYLVKRTGEKVFLECVQDMDHENMFWYRQDPGLGLRLIYFSYDVKMKEKGDIPEGYSVSREKKERFSLILESASTNQTSMYLCASSLFTGSSLLSNQPQHFGDGTRLSIL.

This clone appeared once. The genes are TRBV10-2 and TRBJ1-5, with no clear D. CDR3 length: 14 residues. Trimming removed 8 bases from V and 0 bases from J, with 11 bases in between. Per germline, CDR1 WSHSY and CDR2 SAAADI. CDR3: CASSYGYSNQPQHF. The DNA for the CDR3 is TGCGCCAGCTCATACGGTTATAGCAATCAGCCCCAGCATTTT.

This clone showed up just a few times. Other DNA sequences in this sample translate to the same CDR3. V gene TRBV28 combines with J gene TRBJ1-1, with D perhaps TRBD1 (6 bases). The ends were cut back, 8 bases at V and 1 base at J, with 11 bases in the middle. The CDR3 sequence is 13 residues long. Germline values: CDR1 MDHEN, CDR2 SYDVKM. CDR3 sequence reads: CASGSRGNTEAFF. CDR3 coding DNA: TGTGCCAGCGGCTCCAGGGGGAACACTGAAGCTTTCTTT.

The V gene is TRBV6-6, the J gene TRBJ2-5; unclear D gene. CDR3 length: 12 amino acids. V gave up 7 bases and J gave up 7 bases, with 13 bases separating them. The germline V gene has CDR1 MNHNY and CDR2 SVGAGI (reference sequence). The CDR3, as DNA: TGTGCCAGCAACTCCTTCAGAGGGACCCAGTACTTC. It codes for CASNSFRGTQYF.

The CDR3 sequence: CASSLVRNKNTEAFF. The CDR3, as DNA: TGTGCCAGCAGCTTGGTGCGGAATAAGAACACTGAAGCTTTCTTT. The chain couples TRBV5-5 to TRBJ1-1; D gene ambiguous. The V end was cut by 0 bases, the J end by 1 base, with 10 bases between. This CDR3 has 15 residues. Germline CDR1 is SGHKS and CDR2 is YYEKEE (reference sequence).

The chain is built from TRBV6-6 and TRBJ2-1, with a weak D call TRBD2 (5 bases). Trimming removed 11 bases at V and 7 bases at J, with 15 bases between. CDR3 length: 12 amino acids. Germline V gene data show CDR1 as MNHNY and CDR2 as SVGAGI (reference sequence). In DNA, the CDR3 is TGTGCCGCAAAAGGAGGAGGAAATGAGCAGTTCTTC. Translation gives CAAKGGGNEQFF.

V usage is TRBV11-3 and J usage is TRBJ2-2; 8 bases align to TRBD2. This CDR3 comprises 15 residues. J lost 6 bases, V lost 1 base, and 4 bases had no gene match. The germline V gene encodes CDR1 SGHNT and CDR2 YENEEA. The CDR3 coding sequence is TGTGCCAGCAGCTTAGTGGTCGGGAGGGCCGGGGAGCTGTTTTTT. Translated, it gives CASSLVVGRAGELFF.

The chain links TRBV25-1 to TRBJ2-2; 8 positions match TRBD1. Trimming at V came to 2 bases and at J to 5 bases, leaving 10 bases not matched to a gene. The CDR3 consists of 17 residues. The germline V gene has CDR1 MGHDK and CDR2 SYGVNS. In nucleotides, the CDR3 is TGTGCCAGCAGTGAAGCCTGGACAGGGCGTTCAACCGGGGAGCTGTTTTTT. It encodes CASSEAWTGRSTGELFF.